A selection of T cell receptor beta chains follows, all from one sample in a study of Ad26.COV2.S vaccination and SARS-CoV-2 variants. Sequencing was performed with immunoSEQ multiplex PCR; in TCRdb, only in-frame clones are kept and a portion is missing. Found here are some 390,000 clones, about 85% of them singletons; the top ten hold roughly 3.5%. The material sequenced was peripheral blood, taken in a trial of Ad26.COV2.S vaccine versus placebo. The source is a person aged 18-65 years who received the Ad26.COV2.S COVID-19 vaccine or a placebo. The CDR3 runs from the conserved cysteine through the conserved F or W. A D gene is named only where the DNA matches it firmly. Rows give clone size only sometimes, using once, few, many, or a class for an expanded clone.

TRBV18	TRBJ1-2	NA	NA	TGTGCCAGCTCACCACCAAACCGCGCTTTCAATGGCTACACCTTC	CASSPPNRAFNGYTF
TRBV6-1	TRBJ1-2	NA	NA	TGTGCCAGCAGTGAGGGAGACAGAGACTATGGCTACACCTTC	CASSEGDRDYGYTF
TRBV10-1	TRBJ2-2	NA	TRBD1	TGCGCCAGCAGTGAGTCAGGGGGCCGAGGGCTGTTTTTT	CASSESGGRGLFF
TRBV2	TRBJ2-2	NA	NA	TGTGCCAGCAGCGTTAGGGTGGGGGAGCTGTTTTTT	CASSVRVGELFF
TRBV7-9	TRBJ2-6	NA	TRBD1	TGTGCCAGCAGCCCCGGGACAGGGGGCGGTGGGGCCAACGTCCTGACTTTC	CASSPGTGGGGANVLTF
TRBV6-2/TRBV6-3	TRBJ2-1	NA	NA	TGTGCCAGCAGTTACTCGAGGCGGGGAGTGTACAATGAGCAGTTCTTC	CASSYSRRGVYNEQFF
TRBV5-1	TRBJ1-2	NA	NA	TGCGCCAGCAGGGGGACAACGACTAACTATGGCTACACCTTC	CASRGTTTNYGYTF
TRBV7-9	TRBJ2-7	NA	TRBD1	TGTGCCAGCAGCGGCCCTACCCCGGGACAGGGCTACGAGCAGTACTTC	CASSGPTPGQGYEQYF
TRBV7-9	TRBJ1-1	NA	NA	TGTGCCAGCAGCTTATCCCTTAACACTGAAGCTTTCTTT	CASSLSLNTEAFF
TRBV19	TRBJ1-2	NA	NA	TGTGCCAGTAACGGGCTTAACTATGGCTACACCTTC	CASNGLNYGYTF
TRBV18	TRBJ2-2	few	NA	TGTGCCAGCTCACCAGACAGTTCGAACACCGGGGAGCTGTTTTTT	CASSPDSSNTGELFF
TRBV5-8	TRBJ1-5	NA	TRBD1	TGTGCCAGCACCAAGACAGGGCTTAGCAATCAGCCCCAGCATTTT	CASTKTGLSNQPQHF
TRBV23-1	TRBJ2-7	NA	TRBD2	TGCGCCAGCAGTCCGGGGGGTTTGGGCCCTAGACACTACGAGCAGTACTTC	CASSPGGLGPRHYEQYF
TRBV4-1	TRBJ1-3	few	NA	TGCGCCAGCAGCCAAGAATCTAGGAATGGAAACACCATATATTTT	CASSQESRNGNTIYF
TRBV11-2	TRBJ2-5	NA	NA	TGTGCCAGCAGCTTAGCGCTATCCGAGACCCAGTACTTC	CASSLALSETQYF
TRBV10-1	TRBJ2-2	few	NA	TGCGCCAGCGGTCAGTACCAGGGATCCGGGGAGCTGTTTTTT	CASGQYQGSGELFF
TRBV10-3	TRBJ1-2	NA	NA	TGTGCCATCAGTCGCGAACCTAAGCCGGGGGGCGTCGGTGGCTACACCTTC	CAISREPKPGGVGGYTF
TRBV7-9	TRBJ2-2	few	NA	TGTGCCAGCAGCCTCTACCCCAGGGGGAACACCGGGGAGCTGTTTTTT	CASSLYPRGNTGELFF
TRBV4-1	TRBJ1-1	NA	TRBD1	TGCGCCAGCAGCCAGATGACAGGGGTGATGACTGAAGCTTTCTTT	CASSQMTGVMTEAFF
TRBV18	TRBJ2-2	NA	NA	TGTGCCAGCTCACCCGGGGGAGCGAGGACCGGGGAGCTGTTTTTT	CASSPGGARTGELFF
TRBV3-1/TRBV3-2	TRBJ1-2	NA	TRBD1	TGTGCCAGCGGGACAGGGGGCGAGGTAGGCGCTGGCTACACCTTC	CASGTGGEVGAGYTF
TRBV11-2	TRBJ2-5	NA	NA	TGTGCCAGCAGCTCCTTTACACGGGAGACCCAGTACTTC	CASSSFTRETQYF
TRBV5-1	TRBJ1-5	NA	TRBD1	TGCGCCAGCCCCCACGGTGGGGACAGGGCGGAGGGGGGCAATCAGCCCCAGCATTTT	CASPHGGDRAEGGNQPQHF
TRBV2	TRBJ2-5	NA	TRBD2	TGTGCCAGCATTGCTAGCGGACAAGAGACCCAGTACTTC	CASIASGQETQYF
TRBV6-1	TRBJ2-1	NA	NA	TGTGCCAGCAGTGCAGCTGGGCCGTCCTACAATGAGCAGTTCTTC	CASSAAGPSYNEQFF
TRBV7-6	TRBJ1-4	NA	TRBD1	TGTGCCAGCAGCTCTGGACAGGGGATTGAAAAACTGTTTTTT	CASSSGQGIEKLFF
TRBV10-3	TRBJ2-5	once	NA	TGTTCCTACCAGCGAGATCTAGGAGAGACCCAGTACTTC	CSYQRDLGETQYF
TRBV5-1	TRBJ2-3	NA	TRBD2	TGCGCCAGCAGCTCGAGCGGGGGGGCGGAAGATACGCAGTATTTT	CASSSSGGAEDTQYF